Presented here are 25 T cell receptor beta chains from one specimen sequenced in a study of shared clonotypes between healthy human individuals. The data were produced by immunoSEQ multiplex PCR, yet TCRdb's version contains in-frame clones alone and is incomplete. The sample carries roughly 2 million clones, 85% to 95% recorded once. Specimen: naive CD4+ T cells sorted from blood. Sample subset: CD45RA+ positively selected. The receptors derive from a man aged 18 to 35 in good health.

The CDR3 spells CASSATGANVLTF. DNA of the CDR3: TGTGCCAGCAGTGCCACGGGGGCCAACGTCCTGACTTTC. The chain links TRBV25-1 to TRBJ2-6; D is unclear. V was trimmed by 4 bases and J by 4 bases, leaving 5 bases between them. There are 13 residues in the CDR3. CDR1 is MGHDK, CDR2 SYGVNS, per germline.

The V call is TRBV30, the J call TRBJ1-1, with a tentative D call TRBD1 (6 bases). The CDR3 has 11 residues. The V and J ends lost 4 bases and 7 bases respectively, with 10 bases between them. Germline loops: CDR1 GTSNPN, CDR2 SVGIG (reference sequence). The CDR3: CAWTGHYEAFF. The CDR3, as DNA: TGTGCCTGGACGGGACATTATGAAGCTTTCTTT. Complete variable domain (other parts from reference TRBV30 and TRBJ1-1): SQTIHQWPATLVQPVGSPLSLECTVEGTSNPNLYWYRQAAGRGLQLLFYSVGIGQISSEVPQNLSASRPQDRQFILSSKKLLLSDSGFYLCAWTGHYEAFFGQGTRLTVV.

The chain carries TRBV28 and TRBJ2-1, with TRBD2 as a possible D gene (5 bases). The V gene's germline CDR1 is MDHEN and CDR2 SYDVKM. The CDR3 covers 16 residues. V was clipped by 2 bases and J by 1 base, with 12 bases between them. The CDR3 protein is CASSLGSKRSYNEQFF. CDR3 DNA: TGTGCCAGCAGTTTAGGGAGCAAGAGGTCCTACAATGAGCAGTTCTTC.

This chain uses TRBV5-6 with TRBJ2-2; TRBD2 aligns across 10 bases. CDR1 and CDR2 from the germline V gene are SGHDT and YYEEEE. Trimming removed 1 base from V and 0 bases from J; junction bases left unmatched: 3. The CDR3 is 17 amino acids. The CDR3 DNA reads as TGTGCCAGCAGCTTGCTAGCGGGAGCTCCGAACACCGGGGAGCTGTTTTTT. Protein: CASSLLAGAPNTGELFF.

The gene calls are TRBV5-1 and TRBJ2-1; 7 nucleotides match TRBD1. Germline values: CDR1 SGHRS, CDR2 YFSETQ. V lost 0 bases, J lost 7 bases, and 4 bases stayed unmatched. This CDR3 is built from 14 residues. The CDR3 nucleotides are TGCGCCAGCAGCTTGGAAGGGGGCCGGAATGAGCAGTTCTTC. It specifies CASSLEGGRNEQFF.

This chain joins TRBV30 and TRBJ1-2; 9 nucleotides agree with TRBD1. This CDR3 has 14 amino acids. The J segment lost 8 bases and the V segment lost 1 base, leaving 8 bases of the junction unmatched. Per germline, CDR1 GTSNPN and CDR2 SVGIG (reference sequence). As DNA, the CDR3 is TGTGCCTGGAGTGGTACAGGGGGCGCGCGGGGCTACACCTTC. This encodes CAWSGTGGARGYTF.

The chain employs TRBV7-8 and TRBJ2-7, with TRBD1 matching over 10 bases. In germline, CDR1 is SGHVS, CDR2 FQNEAQ. This CDR3 has 14 residues. V trimming: 6 bases; J trimming: 7 bases; junction bases outside the gene matches: 9. The CDR3 region is CASRPRQGAGEQYF. The DNA for the CDR3 is TGTGCCAGCAGACCCAGACAGGGGGCTGGTGAGCAGTACTTC.

The chain couples TRBV18 to TRBJ1-6, with D unclear. In germline, CDR1 is KGHSH, CDR2 LQKENI. This CDR3 has 15 residues. V was trimmed by 3 bases and J by 9 bases, leaving 15 bases between them. CDR3 bases: TGTGCCAGCTCACCTCCCGGCGGGTCCTTTTCACCCCTCCACTTT. Its translation is CASSPPGGSFSPLHF.

The chain uses TRBV27 and TRBJ2-5; 12 bases match TRBD2. The germline gives CDR1 MNHEY, CDR2 SMNVEV (reference sequence). CDR3 length: 14 amino acids. V was clipped by 4 bases and J by 8 bases; unmatched bases: 5. CDR3 amino acids: CASSSTSGGQTQYF. The CDR3 DNA follows: TGTGCCAGCAGTTCGACTAGCGGGGGTCAAACCCAGTACTTC.

This chain connects TRBV14 to TRBJ2-1; 7 bases are shared with TRBD1. The V and J ends lost 0 bases and 8 bases, in that order; junction bases with no gene match: 10. CDR3 length equals 16 residues. Germline values: CDR1 SGHDN, CDR2 FVKESK. Written as DNA, the CDR3 is TGTGCCAGCAGCCAAGATCGGACAGGCTTCTTCGATGAGCAGTTCTTC. This translates into CASSQDRTGFFDEQFF.

The chain carries TRBV14 and TRBJ2-7; D perhaps matches TRBD1 (5 bases). Germline loops: CDR1 SGHDN, CDR2 FVKESK. Trimming removed 5 bases from V and 6 bases from J, with 14 bases in between. The CDR3 spans 13 residues. This CDR3 reads CASSLSRAGEQYF. For the CDR3, the DNA is TGTGCCAGCAGCTTAAGCAGGGCAGGCGAGCAGTACTTC.

V gene TRBV29-1 combines with J gene TRBJ2-1; TRBD1 aligns across 10 bases. The CDR3 loop spans 14 amino acids. V trimming: 6 bases; J trimming: 7 bases; junction bases outside the gene matches: 9. Germline CDR1 and CDR2: SQVTM and ANQGSEA. The CDR3 spells CSVDRTGGLNEQFF. The CDR3 DNA is TGCAGCGTCGATCGGACAGGGGGGCTGAATGAGCAGTTCTTC.

The V call is TRBV30, the J call TRBJ1-1; 7 positions match TRBD1. CDR1 and CDR2 from the germline V gene are GTSNPN and SVGIG (reference sequence). This CDR3 region has 12 residues. V lost 5 bases and J lost 6; bases outside the gene matches: 6. CDR3 protein: CAWATGDAEAFF. The CDR3, as DNA: TGTGCCTGGGCAACAGGGGACGCTGAAGCTTTCTTT.

The genes are TRBV5-6 and TRBJ2-7, with 11 bases fitting TRBD2. Germline V lookup: CDR1 SGHDT, CDR2 YYEEEE. The CDR3 is made up of 16 amino acids. Trimming removed 1 base from V and 2 bases from J; junction bases left unmatched: 5. The CDR3 region is CASSLTGTSGPYEQYF. Written as DNA, the CDR3 is TGTGCCAGCAGCTTGACCGGGACTAGCGGCCCCTACGAGCAGTACTTC. Using reference TRBV5-6 and TRBJ2-7 for the parts outside the CDR3, the full variable domain is DAGVTQSPTHLIKTRGQQVTLRCSPKSGHDTVSWYQQALGQGPQFIFQYYEEEERQRGNFPDRFSGHQFPNYSSELNVNALLLGDSALYLCASSLTGTSGPYEQYFGPGTRLTVT.

J is TRBJ1-2 and V is TRBV18, with 7 bases lining up with TRBD1. The V segment lost 8 bases and the J segment 0 bases; nucleotides outside the gene matches: 15. Germline CDR1 is KGHSH and CDR2 is LQKENI. This CDR3 comprises 17 residues. The CDR3 DNA follows: TGTGCCAGCCTCCCCGCGGCAGGGGGAACAGCTAACTATGGCTACACCTTC. It specifies CASLPAAGGTANYGYTF.

This rearrangement joins TRBV30 to TRBJ1-5, with no clear D. The V end lost 2 bases, the J end lost 5 bases, and 10 bases lay between the germline ends. Germline CDR1 reads GTSNPN; CDR2 reads SVGIG (reference sequence). The CDR3 runs to 13 residues. The CDR3 is CAWSSQSDQPQHF. In nucleotides, the CDR3 is TGTGCCTGGAGTAGTCAGAGCGATCAGCCCCAGCATTTT.

This clone appeared a single time. V and J are TRBV4-1 and TRBJ1-3, with D uncertain. V was clipped by 5 bases and J by 0 bases, with 11 bases between them. This CDR3 has 15 residues. Germline CDR1 MGHRA, CDR2 YSYEKL. As DNA, the CDR3 is TGCGCCAGCAGCTTGGGCTTACTCTCTGGAAACACCATATATTTT. Its protein is CASSLGLLSGNTIYF.

The chain combines TRBV7-6 with TRBJ2-2, with 12 positions matching TRBD1. The CDR3 loop spans 17 amino acids. Germline CDR1 SGHVS, CDR2 FNYEAQ. After removal of 1 base from V and 4 bases from J, the junction contained 4 bases not matched to a gene. CDR3 loop: CASSLVGQGAVTGELFF. The CDR3 nucleotides are TGTGCCAGCAGCTTAGTGGGACAGGGGGCGGTCACCGGGGAGCTGTTTTTT.

As regards this clone: Other DNA variants within this sample encode the same CDR3. The V gene is TRBV30, the J gene TRBJ1-3; no clear D. The ends were cut back, 5 bases at V and 0 bases at J, with 11 bases in the middle. The CDR3 contains 14 residues. The germline V gene has CDR1 GTSNPN and CDR2 SVGIG (reference sequence). CDR3 DNA: TGTGCCTGGTCAGGACGGATCTCTGGAAACACCATATATTTT. This gives the protein CAWSGRISGNTIYF.

This rearrangement joins TRBV7-3 to TRBJ2-1, with a possible D match to TRBD2 (7 bases). Germline values: CDR1 SGHTA, CDR2 FQGTGA. Trimming pared 4 bases from V and 9 bases from J, leaving 10 bases between. This CDR3 has 12 amino acids. The chain's CDR3 is CASSSAGAEQFF. Written as DNA, the CDR3 is TGTGCCAGCAGCTCTGCGGGGGCTGAGCAGTTCTTC.

The J gene is TRBJ1-1, the V gene TRBV11-2; D is possibly TRBD1 (5 bases). The V gene's germline CDR1 is SGHAT and CDR2 FQNNGV. V was clipped by 7 bases and J by 4 bases, with 16 bases between them. The CDR3 runs 14 residues. The CDR3 bases are TGTGCCAGCATCACAAGGGGTGGAGGCACTGAAGCTTTCTTT. Protein product: CASITRGGGTEAFF.

The chain combines TRBV6-5 with TRBJ1-2, with unresolved D. Trimming removed 0 bases at V and 0 bases at J, with 11 bases between. The CDR3 contains 16 residues. Germline CDR1 and CDR2: MNHEY and SVGAGI. The CDR3 nucleotides are TGTGCCAGCAGTTACTCGAGATACGGATCTAACTATGGCTACACCTTC. Translating it yields CASSYSRYGSNYGYTF.

Only a few counts were recorded for this clone. This specimen includes other DNA sequences encoding the same CDR3. CDR3 sequence (DNA): TGTGCCAGCAGTTTAAACTATGGCTACACCTTC. It codes for CASSLNYGYTF. The V call is TRBV28, the J call TRBJ1-2; D is unclear. Trimming cost V 2 bases and J 2 bases, with 0 bases left between them. CDR1 and CDR2 from the germline V gene are MDHEN and SYDVKM. The CDR3 spans 11 residues.

Points on this clone: The junction shows a germline mismatch at one end, possibly a read error. The chain has TRBV18 and TRBJ1-1, with 11 bases identical to TRBD1. Germline-derived CDR1 and CDR2 are KGHSH and LQKENI. The CDR3 has 19 amino acids. The CDR3 DNA sequence: TGTGCCAGCTCACCACTATCCCTCGGAGGGACAGGGGGGAACTCTGAAGCTTTCTTT. Encoded protein: CASSPLSLGGTGGNSEAFF.

A remark on this clone: Distinct nucleotide sequences in the sample also encode this CDR3. The chain combines TRBV5-1 with TRBJ2-5, with unresolved D. With 1 base removed from V and 4 bases from J, the gap between germline ends came to 8 bases. The CDR3 covers 13 residues. The germline gives CDR1 SGHRS, CDR2 YFSETQ. The CDR3 DNA sequence: TGCGCCAGCAGCTTGTCTCCGGGAGAGACCCAGTACTTC. It translates to CASSLSPGETQYF.